Following are 23 T cell receptor beta chains from one sample sequenced in a study of blood T cell repertoires in COVID-19 (dated by TCRdb to the early 2020s). The library was prepared using the immunoSEQ multiplex PCR assay. Here the immuneACCESS table is served through TCRdb, limited to in-frame sequences with V and J called. Missing clones are a known gap in these copies; in checked studies unresolved V genes cover under half, and the rest lacks a known reason. This sample has a few hundred thousand clones in its table, and about 88% of those were observed once. Jointly, the top ten make up around 3% of the sample. Material for sequencing was peripheral blood. The source of these receptors is a human donor in a cohort sampled during active COVID-19.

This rearrangement joins TRBV14 to TRBJ2-7; the match to TRBD1 covers 7 bases. Germline V gives CDR1 SGHDN, CDR2 FVKESK. The trim removed 2 bases at V and 2 bases at J, leaving 3 bases unmatched. The CDR3 loop spans 14 amino acids. In DNA form, the CDR3 reads TGTGCCAGCAGCCAAACGACAGGGACCTACGAGCAGTACTTC. The encoded protein is CASSQTTGTYEQYF.

The sample holds many counts of this clone. The chain employs TRBV6-1 and TRBJ2-1, with 13 bases aligning to TRBD2. V lost 1 base to trimming and J lost 10 bases; unmatched junction nucleotides: 10. The CDR3 length is 17 residues. Germline CDR1 and CDR2: MNHNS and SASEGT. The CDR3 region is CASSEELAGGPWKEQFF. The DNA for the CDR3 is TGTGCCAGCAGTGAAGAACTAGCGGGGGGGCCTTGGAAGGAGCAGTTCTTC.

The chain has TRBV15 and TRBJ1-2, with D possibly TRBD1 on 5 matching bases. Trimming removed 0 bases from V and 4 bases from J, with 18 bases in between. CDR3 length: 17 residues. Germline CDR1 reads LNHNV; CDR2 reads YYDKDF (reference sequence). The CDR3 loop is CATSRESGGGGGYGYTF. The CDR3 DNA reads as TGTGCCACCAGCAGAGAGTCCGGCGGGGGAGGTGGCTATGGCTACACCTTC.

The chain is built from TRBV5-1 and TRBJ1-6; TRBD1 matches at 9 bases. The CDR3 is 15 residues long. CDR1 is SGHRS and CDR2 is YFSETQ in the germline V gene. J was trimmed by 5 bases and V by 4 bases; bases with no gene match: 4. The CDR3 region has the DNA TGCGCCAGCAGCGGCGACAGGGGGGATAATTCACCCCTCCACTTT. Translated: CASSGDRGDNSPLHF.

The CDR3 protein is CASSQDLTSQMNTEAFF. Here the CDR3 DNA reads TGTGCCAGCAGCCAAGATTTAACCAGTCAGATGAACACTGAAGCTTTCTTT. The chain is built from TRBV14 and TRBJ1-1; no clear D gene. V was pared by 0 bases and J by 0 bases, with 14 bases between. CDR1 and CDR2 from the germline V gene are SGHDN and FVKESK. The CDR3 has 17 amino acids.

V is TRBV28 and J is TRBJ2-1; perhaps TRBD1 as D (6 bases). CDR3 length: 14 residues. Germline CDR1 is MDHEN and CDR2 is SYDVKM. The V end was cut by 3 bases, the J end by 3 bases, with 9 bases between. The CDR3 loop is CASSFRTVYNEQFF. The CDR3, as DNA: TGTGCCAGCAGTTTTAGGACAGTCTACAATGAGCAGTTCTTC.

J is TRBJ2-7 and V is TRBV5-6; D is ambiguous. CDR3 length: 13 amino acids. With 2 bases removed from V and 2 bases from J, the gap between germline ends came to 8 bases. Per germline, CDR1 SGHDT and CDR2 YYEEEE. The CDR3 DNA reads TGTGCCAGCAGCTTTCTAGGCGCCTACGAGCAGTACTTC. It yields the protein CASSFLGAYEQYF.

The rearrangement joins TRBV11-1 to TRBJ2-1; 9 bases fit TRBD2. Per germline, CDR1 SGHAT and CDR2 FQDESV (reference sequence). V trimming: 2 bases; J trimming: 6 bases; junction bases outside the gene matches: 5. This CDR3 has 15 amino acids. CDR3 in amino acids: CASSLSSGDFNEQFF. The CDR3 DNA follows: TGTGCCAGCAGCTTATCTAGCGGGGATTTCAATGAGCAGTTCTTC.

This chain uses TRBV5-1 with TRBJ2-1, with 7 bases aligning to TRBD2. Unmatched junction bases numbered 5, after V lost 0 bases and J lost 2 bases. The CDR3 length is 16 residues. Germline values: CDR1 SGHRS, CDR2 YFSETQ. CDR3 protein: CASSLGAGVAYNEQFF. CDR3 in DNA: TGCGCCAGCAGCTTGGGTGCGGGAGTAGCCTACAATGAGCAGTTCTTC.

Only a few counts were recorded for this clone. The CDR3 DNA reads as TGTGCCAGCAGTGAAGAGGGACTAGGGACCTACGAGCAGTACTTC. Translated, it gives CASSEEGLGTYEQYF. This chain uses TRBV2 with TRBJ2-7; the match to TRBD2 covers 8 bases. There are 15 residues in the CDR3. The germline V gene has CDR1 SNHLY and CDR2 FYNNEI. J was trimmed by 2 bases and V by 1 base; bases with no gene match: 4.

The rearrangement uses TRBV10-3 and TRBJ2-2; 9 bases are shared with TRBD1. The CDR3 length is 14 residues. The V gene's germline CDR1 is ENHRY and CDR2 SYGVKD. Trimming at V came to 5 bases and at J to 3 bases, leaving 1 base not matched to a gene. For the CDR3, the DNA is TGTGCCATCAGTTGGACAGGGGACACCGGGGAGCTGTTTTTT. It yields the protein CAISWTGDTGELFF.

The chain has TRBV3-1 (or the pseudogene TRBV3-2) and TRBJ2-1; D possibly corresponds to TRBD2 (5 bases). Germline V gene sequence: CDR1 LGHDT, CDR2 YNNKEL (reference sequence). Trimming shortened V by 3 bases and J by 0 bases, and 12 bases separated the two germline ends. The CDR3 consists of 16 residues. The DNA of the CDR3 is TGTGCCAGCAGCCAGGAGGAGTACAGCTCCTACAATGAGCAGTTCTTC. Protein sequence: CASSQEEYSSYNEQFF.

The chain has TRBV6-5 and TRBJ1-2; D perhaps matches TRBD1 (6 bases). Trimming left V 7 bases short and J 8 bases short, with 14 bases between. There are 12 residues in the CDR3. Germline assignment: CDR1 MNHEY and CDR2 SVGAGI. CDR3 nucleotide sequence: TGTGCCAGCAATCCCGGGGGGGGCGGCTACACCTTC. It yields the protein CASNPGGGGYTF.

This chain joins TRBV11-2 and TRBJ2-1; no clear D. The CDR3 covers 15 residues. The V end lost 4 bases, the J end lost 2 bases, and 12 bases lay between the germline ends. The germline CDR1 and CDR2 sequences are SGHAT and FQNNGV. In DNA form, the CDR3 reads TGTGCCAGCAGCTCCGACGGGTCAACCTACAATGAGCAGTTCTTC. Translating gives CASSSDGSTYNEQFF.

This clone was observed a handful of times. V usage is TRBV3-1 (or the pseudogene TRBV3-2) and J usage is TRBJ1-3; TRBD1 might be the D (6 bases). Looked up from germline, CDR1 is LGHDT and CDR2 is YNNKEL (reference sequence). The V end lost 1 base, the J end lost 4 bases, and 8 bases lay between the germline ends. The CDR3 covers 14 residues. The CDR3 here is CASSQGGLGNTIYF. CDR3 DNA sequence: TGTGCCAGCAGCCAAGGGGGGCTCGGAAACACCATATATTTT.

The V gene is TRBV3-1 (or the pseudogene TRBV3-2), the J gene TRBJ2-3, with 8 bases fitting TRBD2. Per the germline V gene, CDR1 is LGHDT and CDR2 is YNNKEL (reference sequence). The CDR3 is 15 amino acids. The ends lost 5 bases at V and 4 bases at J; junction bases unmatched: 8. CDR3 region: CASSSLSGGADTQYF. In DNA form, the CDR3 reads TGTGCCAGCAGCTCCCTCTCCGGGGGGGCAGATACGCAGTATTTT.

The chain uses TRBV19 and TRBJ2-3; D uncertain. V dropped 6 bases and J dropped 0 bases, with 4 bases sitting between them. The CDR3 has 12 amino acids. Germline values: CDR1 LNHDA, CDR2 SQIVND (reference sequence). CDR3 amino acids: CASRSSTDTQYF. The CDR3 coding sequence is TGTGCCAGTAGATCTAGCACAGATACGCAGTATTTT.

The chain carries TRBV28 and TRBJ2-3; no clear D. Trimming took off 6 bases at V and 6 bases at J, with 7 bases between the two ends. CDR1 is MDHEN and CDR2 is SYDVKM in the germline V gene. The CDR3 runs to 11 residues. The CDR3 nucleotides are TGTGCCAGCAGCCTTCCCGATACGCAGTATTTT. Its protein product is CASSLPDTQYF.

This chain connects TRBV4-1 to TRBJ1-4; tentative D call: TRBD1 (6 bases). Trimming took off 2 bases at V and 7 bases at J, with 20 bases between the two ends. The CDR3 sequence is 17 residues long. The germline CDR1 and CDR2 sequences are MGHRA and YSYEKL. This chain's CDR3 is CASSQPYPRDNSEKLFF. CDR3 nucleotides: TGCGCCAGCAGCCAACCTTACCCCCGGGACAATAGTGAAAAACTGTTTTTT.

This chain connects TRBV6-5 to TRBJ2-3; D is perhaps TRBD2 (5 bases). CDR3 length: 14 residues. V gave up 2 bases and J gave up 4 bases, with 10 bases separating them. CDR1 MNHEY and CDR2 SVGAGI come from the germline V gene. The CDR3 here is CASSYNRGPDTQYF. CDR3 coding DNA: TGTGCCAGCAGTTACAACCGGGGTCCAGATACGCAGTATTTT.

The chain carries TRBV11-2 and TRBJ2-1; TRBD2 matches at 16 bases. The CDR3 has 19 residues. CDR1 and CDR2 (germline): SGHAT, FQNNGV. With V trimmed by 4 bases and J by 0 bases, 6 bases remained unmatched. CDR3 sequence: CASSSTGLAGGSSYNEQFF. Here the CDR3 DNA reads TGTGCCAGCAGCTCCACGGGACTAGCGGGGGGGAGCTCCTACAATGAGCAGTTCTTC.

CDR3: CASSPDRGKNGNTIYF. In DNA, the CDR3 is TGTGCCAGCAGCCCCGACAGGGGTAAGAATGGAAACACCATATATTTT. V gene TRBV7-6 combines with J gene TRBJ1-3; TRBD1 matches at 8 bases. The germline V gene encodes CDR1 SGHVS and CDR2 FNYEAQ. This CDR3 comprises 16 residues. Germline trimming cut 5 bases from V and 3 bases from J; bases unmatched to any gene: 9.

Comment on this clone: Other DNA sequences in the same sample also yield this CDR3. The chain recombines TRBV5-4 with TRBJ1-1; D is ambiguous. The germline gives CDR1 SGHNT, CDR2 YYREEE (reference sequence). V was clipped by 0 bases and J by 1 base, with 4 bases between them. The CDR3 has 13 residues. In DNA, the CDR3 is TGTGCCAGCAGCTTGGACAGGAACACTGAAGCTTTCTTT. It specifies CASSLDRNTEAFF.